This entry lists 10 T cell receptor beta chains sequenced from one sample in a study of OX40 agonist ivuxolimab in advanced cancers. The data were produced by immunoSEQ multiplex PCR, yet TCRdb's version contains in-frame clones alone and is incomplete. Altogether about 36,000 clones are present, about three quarters being singletons, with the ten largest covering approximately 21%. The specimen was CD4+ or CD8+ T cells sorted from blood, collected in a trial of the OX40 agonist ivuxolimab. The receptors shown here come from an adult with an advanced solid tumor such as melanoma, head and neck, liver or kidney cancer.

The CDR3 reads CASSLRDQGGGYTF. In DNA form, the CDR3 reads TGTGCCAGCAGCTTAAGAGATCAGGGAGGTGGCTACACCTTC. The chain combines TRBV7-8 with TRBJ1-2, with D possibly TRBD1 on 5 matching bases. The CDR3 spans 14 residues. CDR1 and CDR2 (germline): SGHVS, FQNEAQ. V lost 2 bases, J lost 7 bases, and 14 bases lay in between.

V is TRBV6-1 and J is TRBJ2-3, with 8 nucleotides matching TRBD2. The CDR3 contains 16 residues. Germline V gene sequence: CDR1 MNHNS, CDR2 SASEGT. V shed 0 bases, J shed 4 bases, and the junction held 6 bases outside the gene matches. The CDR3: CASSEAVGRASDTQYF. The CDR3 DNA reads TGTGCCAGCAGTGAAGCGGTCGGGAGGGCCTCAGATACGCAGTATTTT.

V gene TRBV7-2 combines with J gene TRBJ2-1; 11 bases line up with TRBD2. This CDR3 has 15 residues. In germline, CDR1 is SGHTA, CDR2 FQGNSA. Trimming cost V 7 bases and J 2 bases; bases outside gene matches: 4. The DNA of the CDR3 is TGTGCCAGCATACTAGCGGGGGTTACCTACAATGAGCAGTTCTTC. It codes for CASILAGVTYNEQFF.

This clone appeared a few times. The rearrangement uses TRBV4-2 and TRBJ1-5; D not certain. Germline loops: CDR1 LGHNA, CDR2 YNFKEQ. The length of the CDR3 is 14 residues. The V end was cut by 3 bases, the J end by 6 bases, with 12 bases between. For the CDR3, the DNA is TGTGCCAGCAGCCAGGGAAACGCGGGTCAGCCCCAGCATTTT. Translated: CASSQGNAGQPQHF.

V is TRBV18 and J is TRBJ1-4; the D is unclear. The CDR3 length is 13 residues. V gave up 3 bases and J gave up 5 bases, with 7 bases separating them. Germline V lookup: CDR1 KGHSH, CDR2 LQKENI. The CDR3 protein is CASSPGSNEKLFF. Here the CDR3 DNA reads TGTGCCAGCTCACCCGGGAGCAATGAAAAACTGTTTTTT.

The chain combines TRBV19 with TRBJ2-2; 9 bases align to TRBD2. J lost 5 bases, V lost 4 bases, and 14 bases had no gene match. This CDR3 is built from 18 residues. Looked up from germline, CDR1 is LNHDA and CDR2 is SQIVND (reference sequence). The CDR3, as DNA: TGTGCCAGTAGTACAAGGACTAGCGCCAACTCGAGGACCGGGGAGCTGTTTTTT. It codes for CASSTRTSANSRTGELFF.

V usage is TRBV2 and J usage is TRBJ2-7; 13 positions agree with TRBD2. In germline, CDR1 is SNHLY, CDR2 FYNNEI. This CDR3 contains 15 residues. The V gene end was trimmed by 6 bases and the J gene end by 0 bases; junction bases not matched to a gene: 2. The CDR3 reads CASRGLAGVSYEQYF. As DNA, the CDR3 is TGTGCCAGCAGAGGACTAGCGGGGGTCTCCTACGAGCAGTACTTC.

This rearrangement joins TRBV6-5 to TRBJ2-7, with D possibly TRBD1 on 6 matching bases. The CDR3 length is 15 residues. Germline assignment: CDR1 MNHEY and CDR2 SVGAGI. Trimming stripped 4 bases from V and 4 bases from J, with 17 bases between. The CDR3 nucleotides are TGTGCCAGCAGTTGGACAGCTACCCAACCTTACGAGCAGTACTTC. As protein: CASSWTATQPYEQYF.

The chain has TRBV7-8 and TRBJ1-6; the match to TRBD1 covers 9 bases. V lost 3 bases to trimming and J lost 9 bases; unmatched junction nucleotides: 6. Germline V lookup: CDR1 SGHVS, CDR2 FQNEAQ. The CDR3 is 15 residues long. The CDR3 here is CASSLVGTGISPLHF. CDR3 coding DNA: TGTGCCAGCAGCTTGGTGGGGACAGGGATTTCACCCCTCCACTTT. The full variable domain, with the rest looked up from reference TRBV7-8 and TRBJ1-6, is GAGVSQSPRYKVAKRGQDVALRCDPISGHVSLFWYQQALGQGPEFLTYFQNEAQLDKSGLPSDRFFAERPEGSVSTLKIQRTQQEDSAVYLCASSLVGTGISPLHFGNGTRLTVT.

This rearrangement joins TRBV4-1 to TRBJ2-7, with D perhaps TRBD2 (5 bases). Trimming shortened V by 4 bases and J by 3 bases, and 16 bases separated the two germline ends. Germline CDR1 is MGHRA and CDR2 is YSYEKL. The CDR3 is made up of 15 amino acids. CDR3 DNA sequence: TGCGCCAGCAGCCTCCGGCCCGGGGTGAACTACGAGCAGTACTTC. Translating gives CASSLRPGVNYEQYF.